This entry features one T cell receptor beta chain sequence. The sample originates from a study of blood T cell repertoires in COVID-19. Study at large: Italy, Spain and the United States were the sources of the convalescent and acute COVID-19 samples. Sample material is recorded as cDNA or gDNA derived from T cells, B-cell-depleted T cells, or PBMCs.

From germline, CDR1 is MNHEY and CDR2 SVGEGT. Trimming cost V 4 bases and J 7 bases; bases outside gene matches: 8. The CDR3 loop spans 15 amino acids. Source study methods: Amplification of reference gene primers provided the estimated nucleated cell counts. TCRdb keeps only in-frame clones here, not all; method: immunoSEQ multiplex PCR. The DNA gave D and trimming, while V, J and clone size come from that table. The data contain 150,000 to 160,000 clones, approximately 80% of them singletons. The V gene is TRBV6-2 or TRBV6-3, the J gene TRBJ2-1, with 9 positions matching TRBD2. Sequencing used peripheral blood. The clonotype originates from a woman aged 50 to 60 with acute or convalescent COVID-19. In DNA form, the CDR3 reads TGTGCCAGCAGTTCATGGCGGGAGGGGGTAAATGAGCAGTTCTTC. This codes for CASSSWREGVNEQFF.